This T cell receptor (beta chain) was observed in a study of tumour-infiltrating T cells in Burkitt lymphoma. Study context: Survival, overall and progression-free, tracked with productive clonality.

Using immunoSEQ multiplex PCR, the repertoire was profiled, and TCRdb retains in-frame clones only, with some absent. In the table there are about 13,000 clones, about 85% of which are singletons. Germline CDR1 reads MNHNY; CDR2 reads SVGAGI (reference sequence). J was trimmed by 7 bases and V by 6 bases; bases with no gene match: 6. CDR3 length: 15 amino acids. This clone came up once. V and J are TRBV6-6 and TRBJ2-1; 13 bases are shared with TRBD2. The sequence was collected from a human donor with diffuse large B-cell lymphoma. Specimen: tumor tissue. CDR3 sequence (DNA): TGTGCCAGCAGCAAACTAGCGGGGGGGCCTAATGAGCAGTTCTTC. Amino acids: CASSKLAGGPNEQFF.